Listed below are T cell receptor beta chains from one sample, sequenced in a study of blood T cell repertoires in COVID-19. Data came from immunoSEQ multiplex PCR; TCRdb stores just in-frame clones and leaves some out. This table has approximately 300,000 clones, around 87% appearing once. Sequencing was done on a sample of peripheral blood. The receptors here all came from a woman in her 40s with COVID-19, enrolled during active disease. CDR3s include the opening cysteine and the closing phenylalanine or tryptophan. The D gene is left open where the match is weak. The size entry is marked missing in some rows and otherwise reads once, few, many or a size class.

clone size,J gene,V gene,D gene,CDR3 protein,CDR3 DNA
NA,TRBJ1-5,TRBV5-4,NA,CASSLPGQPQHF,TGTGCCAGCAGCTTACCAGGGCAGCCCCAGCATTTT
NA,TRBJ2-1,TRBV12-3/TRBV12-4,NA,CASTPRRANEQFF,TGTGCCAGCACCCCTAGGCGGGCAAATGAGCAGTTCTTC
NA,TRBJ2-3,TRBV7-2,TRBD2,CASSLYAAGGRDTQYF,TGTGCCAGCAGCTTATATGCAGCGGGAGGAAGAGATACGCAGTATTTT
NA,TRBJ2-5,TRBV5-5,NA,CASSLFAGAPRETQYF,TGTGCCAGCAGCTTGTTCGCGGGGGCACCCAGAGAGACCCAGTACTTC
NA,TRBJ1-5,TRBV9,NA,CASSVALNQPQHF,TGTGCCAGCAGCGTAGCCTTGAATCAGCCCCAGCATTTT
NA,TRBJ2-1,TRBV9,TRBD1,CASSVALGGDEQFF,TGTGCCAGCAGCGTAGCGCTAGGGGGCGATGAGCAGTTCTTC
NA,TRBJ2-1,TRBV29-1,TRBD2,CSVAWGGAELSYNEQFF,TGCAGCGTTGCTTGGGGGGGAGCGGAACTCTCCTACAATGAGCAGTTCTTC
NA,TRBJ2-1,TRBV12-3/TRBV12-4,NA,CASSLREGNEQFF,TGTGCCAGCAGTTTGCGGGAAGGAAATGAGCAGTTCTTC
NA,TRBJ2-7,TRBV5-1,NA,CASSLDGPSGEQYF,TGCGCCAGCAGCTTGGACGGCCCCTCGGGCGAGCAGTACTTC
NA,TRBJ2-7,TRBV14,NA,CASSQDYLGTFNYEQYF,TGTGCCAGCAGCCAAGATTACCTCGGGACTTTTAACTACGAGCAGTACTTC
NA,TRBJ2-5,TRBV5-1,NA,CASSPGRFQQETQYF,TGCGCCAGCAGCCCTGGCCGATTCCAGCAAGAGACCCAGTACTTC
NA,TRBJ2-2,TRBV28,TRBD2,CASKGGLAENTGELFF,TGTGCCAGCAAGGGGGGACTAGCGGAGAACACCGGGGAGCTGTTTTTT
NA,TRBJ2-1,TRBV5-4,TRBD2,CASSDRNGRGYNEQFF,TGTGCCAGCAGCGACCGAAACGGGAGGGGCTACAATGAGCAGTTCTTC
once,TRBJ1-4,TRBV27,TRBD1,CATTGTGTEKLFF,TGTGCCACCACCGGGACAGGGACTGAAAAACTGTTTTTT
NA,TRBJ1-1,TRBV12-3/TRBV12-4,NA,CASSLGRGIEAFF,TGTGCCAGCAGTTTAGGACGGGGTATTGAAGCTTTCTTT
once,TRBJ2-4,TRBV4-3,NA,CASSQGATREGIQYF,TGCGCCAGCAGCCAAGGGGCCACCCGCGAGGGCATTCAGTACTTC
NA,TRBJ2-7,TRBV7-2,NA,CASSLGAGEYYEQYF,TGTGCCAGCAGCTTAGGGGCAGGGGAATACTACGAGCAGTACTTC
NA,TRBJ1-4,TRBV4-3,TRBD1,CASSHPGTGNEKLFF,TGCGCCAGCAGCCACCCCGGGACAGGGAATGAAAAACTGTTTTTT
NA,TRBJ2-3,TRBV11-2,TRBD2,CASSSGTSGESDTQYF,TGTGCCAGCAGCTCCGGGACTAGCGGGGAGTCAGATACGCAGTATTTT
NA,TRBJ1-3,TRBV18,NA,CASSPPGGFSLTNTIYF,TGTGCCAGCTCACCACCGGGAGGGTTTTCCCTGACAAACACCATATATTTT
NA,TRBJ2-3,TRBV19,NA,CASRSLRGSETDTQYF,TGTGCCAGTAGGAGTCTCAGGGGCAGTGAAACAGATACGCAGTATTTT
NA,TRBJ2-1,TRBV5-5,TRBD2,CASSLFASGYNEQFF,TGTGCCAGCAGCTTGTTTGCTAGCGGGTACAATGAGCAGTTCTTC
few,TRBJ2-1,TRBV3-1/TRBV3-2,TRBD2,CASSRSGDYIEQFF,TGTGCCAGCAGCCGGTCCGGGGACTACATAGAGCAGTTCTTC
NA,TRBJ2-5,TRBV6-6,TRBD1,CASRLQGAQETQYF,TGTGCCAGCAGACTACAGGGGGCCCAAGAGACCCAGTACTTC
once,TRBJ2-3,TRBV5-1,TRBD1,CASSAGADRGYTDTQYF,TGCGCCAGCAGCGCGGGTGCGGACAGGGGGTACACAGATACGCAGTATTTT
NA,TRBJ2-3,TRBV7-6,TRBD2,CASSRLAGLGTDTQYF,TGTGCCAGCAGCCGGCTGGCGGGACTAGGGACAGATACGCAGTATTTT